This T cell receptor beta chain was documented in a study of sequential checkpoint blockade in melanoma. Overall study context: Arm A got nivolumab then ipilimumab; arm B the reverse, 1:1. Both treatment sequences were followed by maintenance nivolumab.

Using immunoSEQ multiplex PCR, the repertoire was profiled, and TCRdb retains in-frame clones only, with some absent. Here the sample spans several thousand clones, about 68% being singletons. Treatment defined: randomized to nivolumab then ipilimumab (arm A) or the reverse (arm B). Sorted cells were live CD3+CD8+, lacking CD19 and CD56, from PBMCs. Trimming removed 1 base from V and 3 bases from J; junction bases left unmatched: 5. This CDR3 is built from 17 residues. The germline CDR1 and CDR2 sequences are WNHNN and SYGVQD (reference sequence). The sample consisted of CD8+ T cells sorted from blood (inferred from file names), taken from a patient given nivolumab and ipilimumab in sequence. The chain is built from TRBV10-1 and TRBJ2-3; 12 nucleotides line up with TRBD2. The origin of this receptor is a human donor with melanoma. As DNA, the CDR3 is TGCGCCAGCAGTGAGTTGTCGACTAGCGGGAGAACAGATACGCAGTATTTT. Translation: CASSELSTSGRTDTQYF.